The clone carrying this T cell receptor (beta chain) has ten or more counts. One entry per CDR3 protein results from TCRdb running MiXCR on the 5' RACE reads. The repertoire includes 25,000 or so distinct CDR3 sequences, roughly 7.4% of them detected once, and 12% to 15% sits in the top ten. These data belong to a study of T-cell memory formation after mild COVID-19. The CDR3 extends over 14 amino acids. Trimming pared 4 bases from V and 0 bases from J, leaving 8 bases between. Germline V gene lookup returns CDR1 SGHTA and CDR2 FQGNSA. Source material: PBMCs or a T cell subset sorted from them (not recorded which). The clonotype comes from an adult woman who had mild COVID-19 (a few samples of this study predate the infection). Cell type and time point are not known. The chain couples TRBV7-2 to TRBJ2-3; weak D call: TRBD2 (6 bases). This chain's CDR3 is CASSSGTSTDTQYF. Written as DNA, the CDR3 is TGTGCCAGCAGCTCCGGGACTAGCACAGATACGCAGTATTTT.